The entry below describes one T cell receptor (beta chain). Its specificity is unknown. The V and J ends lost 5 bases and 2 bases, in that order; junction bases with no gene match: 8. This CDR3 spans 16 amino acids. Germline values: CDR1 SEHNR, CDR2 FQNEAQ (reference sequence). The data stem from a study of beta chain features in type 1 diabetes. On the study more broadly: Sorted cells, 90 million to 120 million in number, were examined across all samples. Study findings and constraints: Individuals with type 1 diabetes displayed fewer insertions and more deletions at VDJ junctions.

Sequenced material consisted of expressed TCRB transcripts (all of the isolated RNA was reverse transcribed). The table came from immunoSEQ multiplex PCR; TCRdb's copy has only in-frame clones and leaves some out. The sample has about 620,000 clones; roughly a sixth are singletons. Using CD45RO/CCR7/CD25/CD127/CD95/CD27, CD4+ naive, central memory, regulatory and stem cell-like memory cells were sorted. Sequenced sample: naive CD4+ T cells from blood. The clonotype originates from a young man in good health. The chain employs TRBV7-9 and TRBJ1-5; 8 bases line up with TRBD1. CDR3 bases: TGTGCCAGCAGCCCGTATACGGACAGGGGCAATCAGCCCCAGCATTTT. Its translation is CASSPYTDRGNQPQHF.